The clone carrying this T cell receptor beta chain occurred a few times. The sample comes from a study of blood T cell repertoires in COVID-19. At the level of the study: Both acute and convalescent COVID-19 samples were obtained from the United States, Italy and Spain.

Original processing notes: Reference gene primer amplification in the assay estimated nucleated cell counts. The method was immunoSEQ multiplex PCR; TCRdb's version includes in-frame clones alone and lacks a portion of them. D and trimming come from the DNA, and the V and J calls and clone size come from that table. The sample records around 140,000 clones, approximately 87% being singletons. The sequence came from an elderly man with acute or convalescent COVID-19. The sequenced material came from peripheral blood.

The CDR3 DNA reads TGTGCCAGCAGTTCCTCTCGGACAGGGAACACTGAAGCTTTCTTT. Protein sequence: CASSSSRTGNTEAFF. The gene calls are TRBV7-9 and TRBJ1-1, with TRBD1 matching over 7 bases. CDR3 length: 15 amino acids. Germline values: CDR1 SEHNR, CDR2 FQNEAQ (reference sequence). V lost 6 bases, J lost 1 base, and 8 bases stayed unmatched.